This T cell receptor (beta chain) derives from a study of cytomegalovirus exposure and HLA in healthy donors. Across the study: Around 85 million unique TCRs from HLA-typed donors were held in an early data release.

PCR primers comprised 60 Vbeta and 13 Jbeta primers. Measured with immunoSEQ multiplex PCR; TCRdb has only the in-frame clones, and not every one. The sample lists roughly 170,000 clones, 84% seen once, with 4.5% to 5.5% in the top ten. Whole-study findings and limits: TCR beta sequences numbering around 15,000 were associated with HLA alleles at 0.05 false discovery rate in a later analysis.

This CDR3 has 15 amino acids. Germline V gene lookup returns CDR1 SGDLS and CDR2 YYNGEE. Details on this clone: As yet, its antigen is unknown.

The genes are TRBV9 and TRBJ2-5; a weak D match, TRBD2 (5 bases). Matching the DNA end better, TRBJ2-7 makes the J call doubtful. Material for sequencing was PBMCs. The receptor comes from a girl between 10 and 17 years old in good health and CMV-seropositive. The CDR3 DNA sequence: TGTGCCAGCAGCACTTACGGCGGGTCAGCCTACGAGCAGTACTTC. Translated: CASSTYGGSAYEQYF.